This T cell receptor (beta chain) was observed in a study of blood T cell repertoires in COVID-19. Assay: immunoSEQ multiplex PCR; the TCRdb copy retains only in-frame clones and omits some. The table shows under 300,000 clones, with around 83% occurring only once. The material sequenced was peripheral blood. This clonotype was sampled from a middle-aged man who had recovered from COVID-19.

The CDR3 bases are TGCAGCGCCGCTAGGAGGGACAGGGGGCGACAACGGAATGGCTACACCTTC. Amino acids: CSAARRDRGRQRNGYTF. V gene TRBV29-1 combines with J gene TRBJ1-2; TRBD1 aligns across 12 bases. CDR3 length equals 17 residues. V shed 7 bases and J 6 bases; nucleotides not matched to a gene: 18. The germline V gene encodes CDR1 SQVTM and CDR2 ANQGSEA.